This section outlines one TCR beta chain sequence together with its context. The germline V gene encodes CDR1 SGHTA and CDR2 FQGNSA. With 0 bases removed from V and 2 bases from J, the gap between germline ends came to 13 bases. The CDR3 loop spans 16 amino acids. This sample stems from a study of blood T cell repertoires in COVID-19. Residents of approximately 25 US areas, aged about 18 to 89 years, made up the participants. In the study's own analysis: The authors estimated nucleated cell counts from reference gene primer amplification. Measured with immunoSEQ multiplex PCR; TCRdb has only the in-frame clones, and not every one. V and J calls and clone size are those listed in that table; D and trimming were worked out from the DNA. The data hold under 450,000 clones, with 80% to 95% observed a single time.

The sequence came from a woman between 40 and 50 years old who had been exposed to COVID-19. The sequenced sample consisted of PBMCs or T cells enriched from blood (not recorded which). The V call is TRBV7-2, the J call TRBJ1-2, with D hard to call. CDR3 loop: CASSLALGPTNYGYTF. The DNA of the CDR3 is TGTGCCAGCAGCTTAGCACTAGGGCCGACGAACTATGGCTACACCTTC.